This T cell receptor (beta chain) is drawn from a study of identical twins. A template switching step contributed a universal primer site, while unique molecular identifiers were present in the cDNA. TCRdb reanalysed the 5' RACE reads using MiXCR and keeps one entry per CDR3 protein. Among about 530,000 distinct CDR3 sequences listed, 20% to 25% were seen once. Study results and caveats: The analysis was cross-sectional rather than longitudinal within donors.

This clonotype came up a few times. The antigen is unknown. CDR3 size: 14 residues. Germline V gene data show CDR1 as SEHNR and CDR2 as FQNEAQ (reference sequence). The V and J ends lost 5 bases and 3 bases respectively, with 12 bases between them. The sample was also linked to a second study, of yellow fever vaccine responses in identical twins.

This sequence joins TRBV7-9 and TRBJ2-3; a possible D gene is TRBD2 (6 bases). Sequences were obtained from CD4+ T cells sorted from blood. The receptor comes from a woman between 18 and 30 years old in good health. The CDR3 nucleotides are TGTGCCAGCAGCGCCCGACTAGTTACAGATACGCAGTATTTT. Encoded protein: CASSARLVTDTQYF.